This record concerns one T cell receptor beta chain sequence. In this sample, this clone turned up once. The clone's antigen remains unknown. The record has no base qualities; no much larger clone is one base away. The cohort comprised 670 or so healthy bone marrow donors. Cohort members were all nominally healthy when sampled, although unrecorded immune exposures were likely present. CMV serostatus was positive for more than 250 and negative for about 55% of the roughly 670 cohort members, and was not recorded for this donor. A peripheral blood sample was provided by each donor, and peripheral blood mononuclear cells were used for TCR beta sequencing. Genomic DNA was extracted from the blood cell samples with the Qiagen DNeasy Blood Extraction Kit. The source of the sample is a study of cytomegalovirus exposure and HLA in healthy donors (dated by TCRdb to 2016 to 2017). Background on the whole study: An earlier analysis of some 600 of the donors reported under 300 Gb of sequence data and around 100 million unique TCR beta sequences obtained from 150 million to 200 million T cells. Donor age, sex, ethnicity and CMV serostatus were compiled together with the repertoire data. In a later genetic analysis, genome-wide SNP genotypes for about 65% of the roughly 670 donors were used, and that subset was treated as a discovery cohort. A later analysis re-examined previously published TCR beta repertoires from more than 650 donors and added high-resolution HLA genotyping to investigate patterns of TCR occurrence. Among some 400 genotyped donors of the cohort, an average of about 220,000 unique TCR beta nucleotide sequences was sequenced per donor, of which roughly 17% were non-productive. The genetic ancestry cluster associated with self-reported Caucasian donors included 81% of the roughly 360 genotyped donors. All discovery cohort repertoires had been generated using a single sequencing platform. To decide whether each TCR beta V gene segment behaved as functional or pseudogenic, an earlier analysis of nearly 600 of the donors relied on high-throughput TCR beta sequencing. To predict cytomegalovirus infection status, the study brought together high-throughput TCR immunosequencing, statistical association of individual TCRs with disease status, and machine learning. The later analysis used no new phenotypic data to find candidate immune exposures, relying instead on TCR beta sequences and their occurrence across donors. In addition to the first cohort of about 650 subjects, a separate validation cohort of over 90 different subjects was used. An early release that covered about 600 HLA-typed donors contained around 300 gigabases of sequencing data and 70 million to 100 million unique TCR sequences. The study profiled the T cell repertoires of hundreds of subjects by immunosequencing and related them to cytomegalovirus serostatus. The study aimed to test whether cataloging public T cell receptors could reveal signatures of past pathogen exposure. Because of strong linkage in the cohort, four to six DR-DQ haplotypes were treated as single units for association and clustering. Typing coverage differed by locus: A, B, C, DRB1 and DQB1 were typed in roughly 620-640 donors, DQA1 in 500 to 550, DPA1 in roughly 590, and DPB1 in 400 to 480. HLA typing included class I and class II loci at four-digit resolution.

What the study reported, not specific to this receptor: In a later analysis, several top co-occurrence clusters were reported to appear linked to parvovirus B19, influenza, CMV and Epstein-Barr virus. According to a later analysis, most CMV-associated TCR beta chains appeared to be HLA-restricted, and the HLA associations seemed to be driven largely by CMV exposure. Compared with equally common non-associated chains, HLA-associated TCR beta chains in a later analysis were more clonally expanded and had lower generation probabilities. An association between a missense DCLRE1C variant and V-gene and J-gene trimming of TCR beta chains was found in a later genetic analysis and replicated in an independent cohort. Fewer than 20 rarely observed V segments, including chromosome 9 orphons, were excluded from the earlier analysis of several hundred of the donors because counts were too low. According to a later genetic analysis, donors in an Asian-associated ancestry cluster had fewer N-insertions in productive TCRs than the roughly 700-donor mean. A further reported finding was that TCR beta sequences accurately predicted the HLA-A and HLA-B alleles for most subjects in the first cohort. Assigning TCR associations to individual alleles was difficult when HLA alleles, especially DR and DQ, strongly co-occurred. A cluster of highly shared sequence variants was judged likely to represent a technical artifact of the sequencing pipeline. Because HLA typing was missing for some donors at each locus, association tests included only the typed subset. A total of 164 TCR beta chains were listed by the study as associated with cytomegalovirus. CMV serostatus was the only immune exposure information available for the cohort. In a later analysis, TCR association rates were found to vary across HLA loci, with the most associated TCRs seen for DRB1 alleles and the fewest for HLA-C alleles. This cohort had only TCR beta chains sequenced, and the lack of alpha or paired-chain data limited which features could be detected. In vitro tests confirmed that a few of the cytomegalovirus-associated TCR beta chains recognize cytomegalovirus antigens. Cytomegalovirus status was reported to be diagnosed by the classifier with high specificity and sensitivity in both the original and validation cohorts. The authors suggested that the approach could potentially be extended to other disease states and immunological phenotypes. Sequencing depth was assumed to be roughly uniform across donors in the presence/absence analyses, though that assumption may not hold. Correlated functional status among segregating V segments might be attributable to linkage disequilibrium, but an unknown experimental factor could not be ruled out. In an earlier analysis of fewer than 700 of the donors, most TCR beta V segments appeared in productive rearrangements about 90% or about 30% of the time, broadly matching IMGT annotations. Most TCR sequences were seen in very few donors, while some public TCRs were found in many individuals. In a later analysis, over 15,000 TCR beta sequences were associated with specific HLA alleles at a false discovery rate of 0.05.

Library preparation was by the immunoSEQ multiplex PCR assay. A mixture of 60 forward primers for TCR Vbeta segments and 13 reverse primers for TCR Jbeta segments was used in the multiplex PCR. The CDR3 region of rearranged TCR beta genes was amplified from genomic DNA with a multiplex PCR assay. The Illumina HiSeq System was used to sequence the amplified TCR beta libraries as 87-base-pair reads. The paper's processing steps were these. In a later analysis, tens of millions of unique TCR beta chains were counted across the 666 repertoires, and around 11 million of these chains were shared by at least two donors. To remove PCR and sequencing errors, raw reads were error-corrected and collapsed into unique sequences using a nearest-neighbor algorithm that merged closely related sequences. To assign V, D and J gene segments, CDR3 sequences were aligned to IMGT reference sequences. For a sequence to be retained, at least a six-nucleotide match to both a V gene segment and a J gene segment was required. Rearrangements were called productive when the CDR3 lacked stop codons and stayed in frame with V and J; all others were non-productive. Following IMGT convention, CDR3 was defined as the stretch from the second conserved V-encoded cysteine up to the conserved J-encoded phenylalanine. In an earlier analysis of more than 550 of the donors, sequences lacking an unambiguous match to a single V gene segment were excluded. In an earlier analysis of more than 500 of the donors, a V segment was called functional when productive rearrangements were above 56.7%, and segregating when the standard deviation between donors exceeded 5%. A statistical classification framework was built to diagnose cytomegalovirus status from the catalog of TCR beta chain sequences. A later analysis assigned V and J genes by comparing TCR nucleotide sequences with IMGT/GENE-DB human TR gene sequences. A later analysis assigned CDR3 sequences and most-parsimonious VDJ recombination scenarios with the TCRdist pipeline. In a later analysis, every TCR beta chain was defined by the combination of its CDR3 amino acid sequence and its V-gene family, and reads without a unique V-gene family were dropped. As a way to deal with suspected cross-contamination and a sequencing artifact, a later analysis dropped 640 or so nucleotide sequences that were highly shared and had low generation probability. In a later analysis, a clonal expansion index for each public chain was calculated from normalized within-repertoire ranks of inferred template counts. A later analysis computed generation probabilities with a VDJ recombination model fitted to out-of-frame rearrangements, and checked the results against IGoR. A later analysis scored TCR-TCR, TCR-HLA and TCR-CMV co-occurrence with hypergeometric tests, applying a repertoire-size bias correction to TCR pairs. A later analysis estimated false discovery rates by permuting HLA or CMV assignments 20 times. A later analysis grouped co-occurring TCRs with DBSCAN, adding TCRdist sequence similarity when clustering within HLA-allele-positive subsets. Repertoires with fewer than 30,000 or more than 120,000 public chains were left out of co-occurrence clustering, as were four to six repertoires with anomalous nucleotide sharing. TCRdb provides this immuneACCESS table in a form limited to in-frame rearrangements. Some clones are lacking; in checked studies, under half of them reflect an unresolved V gene, and why the rest are absent is not known. V, J and clone size are those of that table, while D and trimming were read from the DNA. Within this sample are about 230,000 clones, with roughly 84% of them counted one time only. The top ten hold about 1.2% of the sample.

The receptor was isolated from a human donor in good health. The sample consisted of PBMCs.

The CDR3 protein: CASSRGGQGTEQFF. The sequenced DNA: TGTGCCAGCAGCCGGGGGGGACAGGGAACTGAGCAGTTCTTC. The chain couples TRBV5-6 to TRBJ2-1; the D gene is perhaps TRBD1, from 9 matching bases. V drops 4 bases and J drops 9 bases, leaving 17 bases in between. From cysteine to phenylalanine, the CDR3 is 14 amino acids long. Kept here is only the CDR3 DNA, which spans 42 bases and is read in frame from base 1. As encoded in the germline V gene, CDR1 is SGHDT while CDR2 is YYEEEE.